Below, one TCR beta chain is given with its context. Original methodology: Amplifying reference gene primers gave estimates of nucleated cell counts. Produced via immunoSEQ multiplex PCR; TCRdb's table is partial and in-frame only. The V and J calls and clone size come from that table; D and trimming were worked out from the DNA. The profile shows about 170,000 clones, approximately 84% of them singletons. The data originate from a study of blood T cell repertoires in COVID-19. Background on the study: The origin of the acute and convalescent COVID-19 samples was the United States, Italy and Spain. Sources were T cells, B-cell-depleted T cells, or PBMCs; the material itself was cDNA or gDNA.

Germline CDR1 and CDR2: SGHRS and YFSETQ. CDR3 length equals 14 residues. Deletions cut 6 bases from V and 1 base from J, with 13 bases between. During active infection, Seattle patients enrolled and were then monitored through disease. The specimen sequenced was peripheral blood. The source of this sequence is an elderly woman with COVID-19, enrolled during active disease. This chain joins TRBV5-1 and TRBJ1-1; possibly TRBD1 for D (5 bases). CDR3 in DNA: TGCGCCAGCACTCGCGCAGGGTCGAACACTGAAGCTTTCTTT. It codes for CASTRAGSNTEAFF.